This T cell receptor (beta chain) was sequenced in a study of blood T cell repertoires in COVID-19. On the study more broadly: Italy, Spain and the United States were the sources of the convalescent and acute COVID-19 samples.

J was trimmed by 0 bases and V by 3 bases; bases with no gene match: 5. Looked up from germline, CDR1 is SGHNT and CDR2 is YYREEE (reference sequence). CDR3 length: 16 residues. Method: immunoSEQ multiplex PCR; TCRdb's copy keeps in-frame clones and lacks some. The sample consists of some 260,000 clones, 88% of them appearing once. The sequenced sample was peripheral blood. The chain uses TRBV5-4 and TRBJ2-4; 8 bases fit TRBD1. This receptor was obtained from a woman aged 70-85 years with COVID-19, enrolled during active disease. In DNA, the CDR3 is TGTGCCAGCAGCTCCCCAGGGGGCGGAGCCAAAAACATTCAGTACTTC. Encoded protein: CASSSPGGGAKNIQYF.